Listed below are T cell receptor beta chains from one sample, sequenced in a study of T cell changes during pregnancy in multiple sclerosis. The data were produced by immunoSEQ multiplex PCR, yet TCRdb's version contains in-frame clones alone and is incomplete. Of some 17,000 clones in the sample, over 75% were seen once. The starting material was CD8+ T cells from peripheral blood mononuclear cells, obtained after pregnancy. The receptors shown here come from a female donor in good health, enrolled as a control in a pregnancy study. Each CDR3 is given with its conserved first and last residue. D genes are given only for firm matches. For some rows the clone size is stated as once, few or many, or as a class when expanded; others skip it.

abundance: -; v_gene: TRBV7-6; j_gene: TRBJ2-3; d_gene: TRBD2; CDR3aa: CASSSSSGVFTDTQYF; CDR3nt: TGTGCCAGCAGCTCGAGTAGCGGGGTTTTCACAGATACGCAGTATTTT
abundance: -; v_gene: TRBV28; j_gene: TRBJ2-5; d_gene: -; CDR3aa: CASSFGDLRMMGETQYF; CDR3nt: TGTGCCAGCAGTTTCGGGGATCTCCGGATGATGGGAGAGACCCAGTACTTC
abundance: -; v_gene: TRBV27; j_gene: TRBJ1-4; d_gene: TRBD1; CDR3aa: CASSSRDRRVATNEKLFF; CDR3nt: TGTGCCAGCAGTTCCCGGGACAGGCGGGTTGCAACTAATGAAAAACTGTTTTTT
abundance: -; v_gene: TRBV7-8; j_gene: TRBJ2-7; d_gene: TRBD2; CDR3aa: CASSYRTSGGYEQYF; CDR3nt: TGTGCCAGCAGCTATCGGACTAGCGGAGGCTACGAGCAGTACTTC
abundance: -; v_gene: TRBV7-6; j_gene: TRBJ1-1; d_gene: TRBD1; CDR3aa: CASSLARGPTEAFF; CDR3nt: TGTGCCAGCAGCTTAGCCAGGGGGCCGACTGAAGCTTTCTTT
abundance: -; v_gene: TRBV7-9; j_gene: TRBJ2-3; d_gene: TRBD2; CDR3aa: CASSLGERLAGRKDTQYF; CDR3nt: TGTGCCAGCAGCTTAGGAGAAAGACTAGCGGGGAGGAAAGATACGCAGTATTTT
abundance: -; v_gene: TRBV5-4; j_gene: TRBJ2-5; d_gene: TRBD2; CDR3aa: CASRLVAGDETQYF; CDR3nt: TGTGCCAGCCGATTGGTAGCGGGAGACGAGACCCAGTACTTC
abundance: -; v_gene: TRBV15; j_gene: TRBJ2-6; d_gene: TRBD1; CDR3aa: CATSREGTGSPGANVLTF; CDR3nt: TGTGCCACCAGCAGAGAAGGGACAGGGAGCCCCGGGGCCAACGTCCTGACTTTC
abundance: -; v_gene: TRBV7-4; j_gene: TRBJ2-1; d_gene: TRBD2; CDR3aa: CASSLHREVPEQFF; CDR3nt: TGTGCCAGCAGCTTACACCGGGAGGTCCCTGAGCAGTTCTTC
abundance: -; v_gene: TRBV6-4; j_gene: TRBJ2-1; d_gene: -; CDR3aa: CASSDSSGMGNEQFF; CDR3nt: TGTGCCAGCAGTGACTCTAGCGGAATGGGAAATGAGCAGTTCTTC
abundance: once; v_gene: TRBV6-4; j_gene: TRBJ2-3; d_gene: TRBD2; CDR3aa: CASSSGSTDTQYF; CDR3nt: TGTGCCAGCAGTAGCGGGAGTACAGATACGCAGTATTTT
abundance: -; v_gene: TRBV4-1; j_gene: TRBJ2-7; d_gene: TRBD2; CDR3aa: CASSQISGGAFEQYF; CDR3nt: TGCGCCAGCAGCCAAATTAGCGGGGGGGCTTTCGAGCAGTACTTC
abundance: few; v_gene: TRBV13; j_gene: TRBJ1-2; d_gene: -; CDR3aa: CASSLGQGDGYTF; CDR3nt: TGTGCCAGCAGCTTAGGACAGGGAGATGGCTACACCTTC
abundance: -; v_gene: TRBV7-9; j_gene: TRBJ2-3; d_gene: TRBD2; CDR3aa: CASSLMSSGGGTDTQYF; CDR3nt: TGTGCCAGCAGCTTAATGTCTAGCGGGGGGGGCACAGATACGCAGTATTTT
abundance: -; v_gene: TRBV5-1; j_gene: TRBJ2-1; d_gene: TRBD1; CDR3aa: CASSWGQGSSDEQFF; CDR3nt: TGCGCCAGCAGCTGGGGACAGGGGAGCTCTGATGAGCAGTTCTTC
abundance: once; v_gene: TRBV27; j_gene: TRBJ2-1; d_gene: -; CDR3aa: CASSMDFPYNEQFF; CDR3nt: TGTGCCAGCAGTATGGACTTCCCTTACAATGAGCAGTTCTTC
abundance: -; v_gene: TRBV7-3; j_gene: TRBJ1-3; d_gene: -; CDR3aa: CASSLSGGGNTIYF; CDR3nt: TGTGCCAGCAGCTTAAGTGGAGGAGGAAACACCATATATTTT
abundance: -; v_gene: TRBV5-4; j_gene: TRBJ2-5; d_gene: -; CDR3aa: CASSIQETQYF; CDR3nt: TGTGCCAGCAGCATACAAGAGACCCAGTACTTC
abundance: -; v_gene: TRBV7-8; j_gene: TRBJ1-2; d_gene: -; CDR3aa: CASSLVPTGFGYTF; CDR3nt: TGTGCCAGCAGCTTAGTTCCGACAGGATTCGGCTACACCTTC
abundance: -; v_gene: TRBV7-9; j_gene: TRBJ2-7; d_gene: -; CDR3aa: CASSLIRGVLYEQYF; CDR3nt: TGTGCCAGCAGCTTAATCAGGGGGGTTCTCTACGAGCAGTACTTC
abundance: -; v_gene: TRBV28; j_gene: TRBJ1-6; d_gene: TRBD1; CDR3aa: CASSLKGQVYLGQAPLHF; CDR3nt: TGTGCCAGCAGTTTAAAAGGACAGGTTTACCTCGGACAAGCACCCCTCCACTTT
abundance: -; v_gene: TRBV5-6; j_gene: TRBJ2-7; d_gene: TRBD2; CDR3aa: CASSPGLAVEQYF; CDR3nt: TGTGCCAGCAGCCCGGGACTAGCTGTCGAGCAGTACTTC
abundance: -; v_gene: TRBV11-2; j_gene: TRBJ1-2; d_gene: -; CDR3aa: CASSERQDADFGYTF; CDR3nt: TGTGCCAGCAGTGAAAGACAGGATGCGGACTTTGGCTACACCTTC
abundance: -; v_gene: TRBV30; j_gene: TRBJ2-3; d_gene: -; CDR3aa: CAWSLTSPDTQYF; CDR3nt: TGTGCCTGGAGTTTAACGAGCCCAGATACGCAGTATTTT
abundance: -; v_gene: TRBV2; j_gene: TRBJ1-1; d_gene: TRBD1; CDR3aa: CASSNYRGRYTEAFF; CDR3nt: TGTGCCAGCAGTAACTACAGGGGGCGTTATACTGAAGCTTTCTTT
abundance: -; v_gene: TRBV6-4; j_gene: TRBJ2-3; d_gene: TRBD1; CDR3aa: CASGAQGAGTDTQYF; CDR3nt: TGTGCCAGCGGAGCACAGGGGGCAGGCACAGATACGCAGTATTTT
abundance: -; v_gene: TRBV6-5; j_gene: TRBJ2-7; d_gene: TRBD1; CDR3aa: CASSWGQGRDEQYF; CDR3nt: TGTGCCAGCAGTTGGGGACAGGGGAGGGACGAGCAGTACTTC
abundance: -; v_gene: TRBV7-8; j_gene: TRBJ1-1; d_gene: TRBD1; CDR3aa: CASSPTTGDLGTEAFF; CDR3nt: TGTGCCAGCAGTCCTACCACAGGGGACTTGGGGACTGAAGCTTTCTTT
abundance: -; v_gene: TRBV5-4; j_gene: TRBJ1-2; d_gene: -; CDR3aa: CASSFSSGYTF; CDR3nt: TGTGCCAGCAGCTTTAGTAGTGGCTACACCTTC
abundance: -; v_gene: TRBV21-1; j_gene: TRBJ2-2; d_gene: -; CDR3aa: CASSKEPAGVLTGELFF; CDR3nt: TGTGCCAGCAGCAAAGAACCAGCGGGAGTTCTTACCGGGGAGCTGTTTTTT
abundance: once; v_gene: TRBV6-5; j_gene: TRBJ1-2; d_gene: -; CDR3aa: CASSYTLRDGYTF; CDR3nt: TGTGCCAGCAGTTACACCCTACGCGATGGCTACACCTTC
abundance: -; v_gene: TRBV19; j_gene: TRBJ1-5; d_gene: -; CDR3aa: CASSPPGTIPSNQPQHF; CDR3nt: TGTGCCAGTAGTCCTCCCGGGACAATCCCCAGCAATCAGCCCCAGCATTTT
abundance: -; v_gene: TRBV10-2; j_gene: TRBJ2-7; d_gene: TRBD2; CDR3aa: CASGAGDYEQYF; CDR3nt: TGCGCCAGCGGGGCGGGGGACTACGAGCAGTACTTC
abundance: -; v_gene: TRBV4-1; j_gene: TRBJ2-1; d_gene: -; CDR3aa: CASSQLKGHEQFF; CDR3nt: TGCGCCAGCAGCCAACTTAAGGGGCATGAGCAGTTCTTC
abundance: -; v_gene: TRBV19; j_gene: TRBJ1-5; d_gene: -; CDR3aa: CASVLVGRGNQPQHF; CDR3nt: TGTGCCAGCGTACTGGTTGGGAGGGGGAATCAGCCCCAGCATTTT
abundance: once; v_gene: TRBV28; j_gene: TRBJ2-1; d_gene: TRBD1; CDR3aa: CASSLARDREFF; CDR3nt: TGTGCCAGCAGTTTGGCGAGGGACAGGGAGTTCTTC
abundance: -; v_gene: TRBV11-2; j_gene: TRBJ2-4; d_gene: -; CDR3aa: CASSLFMGLPSVNIQYF; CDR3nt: TGTGCCAGCAGCTTATTTATGGGGCTACCGTCCGTAAACATTCAGTACTTC
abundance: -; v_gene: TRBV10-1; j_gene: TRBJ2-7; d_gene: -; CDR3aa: CASRAGQSYEQYF; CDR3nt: TGCGCCAGCAGAGCTGGACAGTCCTACGAGCAGTACTTC
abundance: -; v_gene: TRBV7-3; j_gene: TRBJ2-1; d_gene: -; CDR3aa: CASSPGLGDNEQFF; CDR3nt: TGTGCCAGCAGTCCCGGTTTAGGGGACAATGAGCAGTTCTTC
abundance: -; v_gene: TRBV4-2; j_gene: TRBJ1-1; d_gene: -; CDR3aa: CASSHLPQGGTEAFF; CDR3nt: TGTGCCAGCAGCCACCTGCCTCAGGGCGGCACTGAAGCTTTCTTT
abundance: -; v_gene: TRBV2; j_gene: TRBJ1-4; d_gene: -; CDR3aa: CASSETWRGRQNEKLFF; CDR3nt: TGTGCCAGCAGTGAAACTTGGAGGGGACGCCAAAATGAAAAACTGTTTTTT
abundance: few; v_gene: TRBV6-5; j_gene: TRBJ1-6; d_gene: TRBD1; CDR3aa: CASSYASGQGASPLHF; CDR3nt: TGTGCCAGCAGTTATGCGTCAGGACAGGGGGCCTCACCCCTCCACTTT
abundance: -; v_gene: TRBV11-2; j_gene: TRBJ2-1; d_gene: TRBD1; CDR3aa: CASSSIDRGYNEQFF; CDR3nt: TGTGCCAGCAGCTCCATAGACAGGGGATACAATGAGCAGTTCTTC
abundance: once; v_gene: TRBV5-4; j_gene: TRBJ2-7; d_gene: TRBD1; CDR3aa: CASSSKTGREQYF; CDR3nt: TGTGCCAGCAGCTCCAAGACAGGGCGCGAGCAGTACTTC
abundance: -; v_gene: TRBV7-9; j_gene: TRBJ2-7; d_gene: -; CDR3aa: CASRFRGEQYF; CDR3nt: TGTGCCAGCCGGTTTCGAGGCGAGCAGTACTTC
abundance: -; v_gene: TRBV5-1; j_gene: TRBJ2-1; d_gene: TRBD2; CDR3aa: CASRPEPGLAVVISSYNEQFF; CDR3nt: TGCGCCAGCCGGCCCGAACCGGGACTAGCGGTCGTTATAAGCTCCTACAATGAGCAGTTCTTC
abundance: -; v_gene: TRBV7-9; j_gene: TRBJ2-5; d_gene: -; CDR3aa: CASRHSGAGAQETQYF; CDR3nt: TGTGCCAGCAGGCATAGCGGAGCTGGGGCCCAAGAGACCCAGTACTTC
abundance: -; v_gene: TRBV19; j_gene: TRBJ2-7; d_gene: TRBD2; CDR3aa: CASSIGTSGAAYEQYF; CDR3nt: TGTGCCAGTAGTATCGGGACTAGCGGGGCGGCCTACGAGCAGTACTTC
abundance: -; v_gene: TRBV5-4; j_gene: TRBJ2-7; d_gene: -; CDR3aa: CASSLAAAYEQYF; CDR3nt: TGTGCCAGCAGCTTGGCTGCGGCCTACGAGCAGTACTTC
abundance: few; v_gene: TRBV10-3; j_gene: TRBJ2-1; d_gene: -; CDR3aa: CAISEAGYYNEQFF; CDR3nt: TGTGCCATCAGTGAGGCGGGTTACTACAATGAGCAGTTCTTC
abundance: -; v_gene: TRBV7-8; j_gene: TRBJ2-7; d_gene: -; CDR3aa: CASSFRYEQYF; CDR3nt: TGTGCCAGCAGCTTCCGCTACGAGCAGTACTTC
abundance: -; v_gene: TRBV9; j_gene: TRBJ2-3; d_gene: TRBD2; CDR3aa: CASSPGGGLAGGSSTDTQYF; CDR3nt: TGTGCCAGCAGCCCCGGGGGGGGACTAGCGGGGGGGTCCAGCACAGATACGCAGTATTTT
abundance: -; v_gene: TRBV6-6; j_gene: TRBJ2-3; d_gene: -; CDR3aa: CASSYLKAGDTQYF; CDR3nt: TGTGCCAGCAGTTACCTTAAGGCGGGAGATACGCAGTATTTT
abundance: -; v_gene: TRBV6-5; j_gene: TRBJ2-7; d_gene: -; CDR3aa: CASSPTGAYEQYF; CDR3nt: TGTGCCAGCAGTCCTACCGGGGCCTACGAGCAGTACTTC